This is a list of T cell receptor beta chains from one sample in a study of blood T cells in healthy people across ages. TCRdb ran MiXCR on the 5' RACE reads and lists one entry per CDR3 protein. Counted here are over a million distinct CDR3 sequences, around two fifths occurring once; the ten biggest clones make up 7% to 9.5%. Sequenced sample: blood. All receptors derive from a woman aged 18-30 years in good health. The CDR3 runs from the conserved cysteine through the conserved F or W. D genes are given only for firm matches. Some rows mark clone size as missing; the rest say once, few, many or name a class of expanded clone.

clone_size | j_call | v_call | d_call | cdr3_aa | cdr3_nt
many | TRBJ2-3 | TRBV7-2 | TRBD2 | CASSPSGESAQYF | TGTGCCAGCAGCCCTAGCGGAGAATCCGCGCAGTATTTT
many | TRBJ2-1 | TRBV7-2 | - | CASSFNGAIYNEQFF | TGTGCCAGCAGCTTCAACGGGGCCATATACAATGAGCAGTTCTTC
- | TRBJ2-3 | TRBV7-6 | - | CASSLEGQGVGTDTQYF | TGTGCCAGCAGCTTAGAAGGTCAGGGTGTGGGCACAGATACGCAGTATTTT
few | TRBJ2-7 | TRBV27 | TRBD1 | CASSLVSGGSRYEQYF | TGTGCCAGCAGTTTAGTTTCAGGGGGCAGTCGATACGAGCAGTACTTC
- | TRBJ2-7 | TRBV4-1 | TRBD1 | CASSQGTGTGYNEQYF | TGCGCCAGCAGCCAAGGTACCGGGACAGGTTACAATGAGCAGTACTTC
few | TRBJ1-2 | TRBV6-5 | - | CASSPDSRYGYTF | TGTGCCAGCAGCCCCGACAGTCGTTATGGCTACACCTTC
few | TRBJ2-3 | TRBV12-3/TRBV12-4 | - | CASSLGKRGTDTQYF | TGTGCCAGCAGTTTAGGGAAGAGGGGCACAGATACGCAGTATTTT
few | TRBJ2-5 | TRBV1 | - | CTSSQVTSSRRLETQYF | TGCACCAGCAGCCAAGTGACTTCGAGTCGTCGTCTGGAGACCCAGTACTTC
many | TRBJ2-7 | TRBV29-1 | TRBD2 | CSVTDKLGLVGEQYF | TGCAGCGTTACCGACAAACTAGGACTAGTCGGTGAGCAGTACTTC
- | TRBJ2-3 | TRBV6-5 | - | CASSYLVSTDTQYF | TGTGCCAGCAGTTACCTAGTTAGCACAGATACGCAGTATTTT
few | TRBJ1-5 | TRBV7-4 | - | CASSLDFRGVADSSNQPQHF | TGTGCCAGCAGCTTAGATTTCCGGGGGGTGGCGGACAGTTCTAATCAGCCCCAGCATTTT
- | TRBJ2-2 | TRBV10-3 | TRBD1 | CATNPTGVHTGELFF | TGTGCCACCAACCCGACAGGGGTTCACACCGGGGAGCTGTTTTTT
- | TRBJ2-7 | TRBV11-2 | - | CASSSRRSISGAYEQYF | TGTGCCAGCAGCTCGCGTCGAAGTATTTCGGGTGCCTACGAGCAGTACTTC
- | TRBJ1-2 | TRBV4-1 | - | CASSQEHITNYGYTF | TGCGCCAGCAGCCAAGAACATATAACTAACTATGGCTACACCTTC
few | TRBJ2-3 | TRBV6-1 | TRBD2 | CASSEALAGADTQYF | TGTGCCAGCAGTGAAGCGCTAGCGGGGGCAGATACGCAGTATTTT
- | TRBJ2-2 | TRBV20-1 | - | CSAETGELFF | TGCAGTGCTGAAACCGGGGAGCTGTTTTTT
few | TRBJ1-2 | TRBV5-1 | - | CASSLLGEGYGYTF | TGCGCCAGCAGCTTGCTAGGGGAAGGCTATGGCTACACCTTC
- | TRBJ2-7 | TRBV20-1 | - | CSAISLKPYEQYF | TGCAGTGCCATCTCCCTGAAGCCTTACGAGCAGTACTTC
- | TRBJ2-2 | TRBV7-7 | - | CASSPYATVPNTGELFF | TGTGCCAGCAGCCCCTACGCGACGGTTCCGAACACCGGGGAGCTGTTTTTT
- | TRBJ1-5 | TRBV4-1 | TRBD1 | CASSRTQGGNQPQHF | TGCGCCAGCAGCCGAACGCAGGGGGGCAATCAGCCCCAGCATTTT
few | TRBJ2-5 | TRBV20-1 | - | CSASRAPETQYF | TGCAGTGCTAGTCGAGCTCCAGAGACCCAGTACTTC
- | TRBJ1-1 | TRBV28 | TRBD1 | CASSSETGVWNTEAFF | TGTGCCAGCAGTTCCGAGACAGGGGTATGGAACACTGAAGCTTTCTTT
- | TRBJ1-2 | TRBV7-9 | TRBD1 | CASSPGQGVDYGYTF | TGTGCCAGCAGCCCGGGACAGGGGGTCGACTATGGCTACACCTTC
- | TRBJ2-3 | TRBV20-1 | TRBD2 | CSARGASGGPTDTQYF | TGCAGTGCTAGAGGGGCTAGCGGGGGCCCCACAGATACGCAGTATTTT
- | TRBJ2-1 | TRBV4-1 | TRBD2 | CASSQAPPSSGLTNEQFF | TGCGCCAGCAGCCAAGCCCCCCCTTCTAGCGGACTAACCAATGAGCAGTTCTTC
many | TRBJ1-4 | TRBV7-2 | - | CASSGNLFANEKLFF | TGTGCCAGCAGCGGGAACCTGTTTGCTAATGAAAAACTGTTTTTT
- | TRBJ1-3 | TRBV27 | - | CASSLKGQGSAAGNTIYF | TGTGCCAGCAGTTTAAAAGGTCAGGGATCCGCCGCTGGAAACACCATATATTTT
- | TRBJ1-2 | TRBV7-8 | - | CASSTRQESPFYGYTF | TGTGCCAGCAGCACGAGACAGGAGTCTCCGTTCTATGGCTACACCTTC
few | TRBJ2-1 | TRBV7-2 | - | CASSPRGTSSYNEQFF | TGTGCCAGCAGCCCTCGGGGGACCAGCTCCTACAATGAGCAGTTCTTC
few | TRBJ2-1 | TRBV9 | - | CASSAGHLGGDEQFF | TGTGCCAGCAGCGCAGGACATCTAGGAGGGGATGAGCAGTTCTTC
many | TRBJ2-7 | TRBV9 | TRBD1 | CASSVRQGQPYEQYF | TGTGCCAGCAGCGTCAGACAGGGCCAACCTTACGAGCAGTACTTC
few | TRBJ2-7 | TRBV4-1 | - | CASSQELRTRGAEQYF | TGCGCCAGCAGCCAAGAGCTTCGAACCCGGGGGGCCGAGCAGTACTTC
few | TRBJ2-7 | TRBV28 | - | CASSLRLRYEQYF | TGCGCCAGCAGCCTTCGACTTAGATACGAGCAGTACTTC
- | TRBJ2-1 | TRBV4-2 | - | CASSQETTSYNEQFF | TGTGCCAGCAGCCAAGAAACTACCTCCTACAATGAGCAGTTCTTC
- | TRBJ2-7 | TRBV4-1 | TRBD2 | CASSLLAGEYNEQYF | TGCGCCAGCAGCCTTCTAGCGGGAGAGTACAATGAGCAGTACTTC
- | TRBJ1-5 | TRBV5-5 | TRBD1 | CASSLGQGVWWPQHF | TGTGCCAGCAGCTTGGGACAGGGGGTTTGGTGGCCCCAGCATTTT
- | TRBJ1-4 | TRBV6-1 | - | CASSERVAGNEKLFF | TGTGCCAGCAGTGAAAGGGTGGCGGGGAATGAAAAACTGTTTTTT
- | TRBJ2-7 | TRBV5-1 | TRBD2 | CASSLLAAYEQYF | TGCGCCAGCAGCCTTCTAGCGGCCTACGAGCAGTACTTC
few | TRBJ2-1 | TRBV9 | - | CATARGNNEQFF | TGTGCCACTGCGCGTGGGAACAATGAGCAGTTCTTC
- | TRBJ2-1 | TRBV13 | - | CASSSQGEGYNEQFF | TGTGCCAGCAGCTCTCAGGGGGAGGGCTACAATGAGCAGTTCTTC